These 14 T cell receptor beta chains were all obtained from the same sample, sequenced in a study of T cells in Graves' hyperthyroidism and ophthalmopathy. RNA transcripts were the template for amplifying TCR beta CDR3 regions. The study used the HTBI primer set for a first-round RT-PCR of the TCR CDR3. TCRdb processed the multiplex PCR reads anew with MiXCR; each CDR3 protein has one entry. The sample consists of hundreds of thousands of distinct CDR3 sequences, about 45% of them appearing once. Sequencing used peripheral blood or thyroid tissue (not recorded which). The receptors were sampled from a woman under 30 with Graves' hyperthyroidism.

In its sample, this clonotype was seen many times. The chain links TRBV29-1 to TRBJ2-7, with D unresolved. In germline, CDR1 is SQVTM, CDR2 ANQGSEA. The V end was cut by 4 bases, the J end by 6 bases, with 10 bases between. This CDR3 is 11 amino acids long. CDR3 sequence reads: CSVGGYAEQYF. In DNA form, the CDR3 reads TGCAGCGTTGGTGGTTACGCCGAGCAGTACTTC.

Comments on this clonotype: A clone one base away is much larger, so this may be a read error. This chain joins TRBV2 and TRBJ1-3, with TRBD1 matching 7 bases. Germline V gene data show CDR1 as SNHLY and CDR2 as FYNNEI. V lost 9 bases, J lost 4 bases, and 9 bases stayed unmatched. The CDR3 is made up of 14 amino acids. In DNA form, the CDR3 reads TGTGCCAGTTCGACAGGGACGACGGGAAACACCATATATTTT. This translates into CASSTGTTGNTIYF.

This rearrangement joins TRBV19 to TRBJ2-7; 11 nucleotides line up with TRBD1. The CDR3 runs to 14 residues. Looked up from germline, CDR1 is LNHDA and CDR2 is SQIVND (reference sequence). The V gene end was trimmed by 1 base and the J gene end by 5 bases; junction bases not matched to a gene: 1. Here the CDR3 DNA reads TGTGCCAGTAGTATAGGGACAGGGGGCCACGAGCAGTACTTC. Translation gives CASSIGTGGHEQYF.

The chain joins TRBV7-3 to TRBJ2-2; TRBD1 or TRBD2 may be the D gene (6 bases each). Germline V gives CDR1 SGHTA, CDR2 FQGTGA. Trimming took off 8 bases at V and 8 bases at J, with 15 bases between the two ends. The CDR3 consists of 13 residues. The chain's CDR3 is CASLGGQNGELFF. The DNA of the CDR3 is TGTGCCAGCCTGGGGGGACAAAATGGGGAGCTGTTTTTT.

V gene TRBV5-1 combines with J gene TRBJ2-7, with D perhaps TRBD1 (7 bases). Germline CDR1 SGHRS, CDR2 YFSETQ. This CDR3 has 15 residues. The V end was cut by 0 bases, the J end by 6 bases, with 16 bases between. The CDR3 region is CASSLALEGASEQYF. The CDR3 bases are TGCGCCAGCAGCTTGGCCTTGGAGGGGGCCTCCGAGCAGTACTTC.

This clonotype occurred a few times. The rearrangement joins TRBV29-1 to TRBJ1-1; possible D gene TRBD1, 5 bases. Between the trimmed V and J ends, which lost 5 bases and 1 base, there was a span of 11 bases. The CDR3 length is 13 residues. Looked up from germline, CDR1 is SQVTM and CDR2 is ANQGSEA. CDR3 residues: CSVWSGANTEAFF. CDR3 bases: TGCAGCGTTTGGAGTGGGGCGAACACTGAAGCTTTCTTT.

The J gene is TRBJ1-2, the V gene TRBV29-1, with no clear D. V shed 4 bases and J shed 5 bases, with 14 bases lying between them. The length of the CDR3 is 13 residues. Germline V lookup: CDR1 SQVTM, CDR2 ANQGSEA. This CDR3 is CSVVFAGQYGYTF. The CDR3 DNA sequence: TGCAGCGTTGTGTTCGCCGGGCAGTATGGCTACACCTTC.

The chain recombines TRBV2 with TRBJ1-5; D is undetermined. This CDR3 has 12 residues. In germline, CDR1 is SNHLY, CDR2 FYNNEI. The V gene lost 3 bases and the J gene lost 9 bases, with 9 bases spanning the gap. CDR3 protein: CASSEGGRPQHF. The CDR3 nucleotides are TGTGCCAGCAGTGAGGGCGGGAGGCCCCAGCATTTT.

The CDR3 nucleotides read TGTGCCAGCACCGAGGGACATAATTCACCCCTCCACTTT. Its protein is CASTEGHNSPLHF. The chain recombines TRBV2 with TRBJ1-6; possibly TRBD1 for D (5 bases). CDR3 size: 13 residues. Germline-derived CDR1 and CDR2 are SNHLY and FYNNEI. Trimming took off 7 bases at V and 5 bases at J, with 9 bases between the two ends. The entire variable domain, with the rest obtained from reference TRBV2 and TRBJ1-6, is as follows: EPEVTQTPSHQVTQMGQEVILRCVPISNHLYFYWYRQILGQKVEFLVSFYNNEISEKSEIFDDQFSVERPDGSNFTLKIRSTKLEDSAMYFCASTEGHNSPLHFGNGTRLTVT.

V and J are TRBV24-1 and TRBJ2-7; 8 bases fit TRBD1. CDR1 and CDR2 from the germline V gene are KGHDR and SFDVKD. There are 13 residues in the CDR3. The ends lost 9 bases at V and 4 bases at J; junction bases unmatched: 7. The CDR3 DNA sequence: TGTGCCACCCCTCCTAGGACAGGGTACGAGCAGTACTTC. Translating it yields CATPPRTGYEQYF.

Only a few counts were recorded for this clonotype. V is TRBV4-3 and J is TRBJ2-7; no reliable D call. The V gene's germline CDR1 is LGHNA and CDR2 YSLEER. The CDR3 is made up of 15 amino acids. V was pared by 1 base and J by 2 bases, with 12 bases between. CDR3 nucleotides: TGCGCCAGCAGCCAAGGAGGTGGCACAACCTACGAGCAGTACTTC. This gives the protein CASSQGGGTTYEQYF.

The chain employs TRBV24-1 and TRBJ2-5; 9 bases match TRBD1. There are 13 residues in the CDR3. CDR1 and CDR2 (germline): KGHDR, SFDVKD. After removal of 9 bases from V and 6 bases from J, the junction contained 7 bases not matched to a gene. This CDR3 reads CATRATGGQTQYF. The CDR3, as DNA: TGTGCCACCCGAGCTACAGGGGGCCAGACCCAGTACTTC.

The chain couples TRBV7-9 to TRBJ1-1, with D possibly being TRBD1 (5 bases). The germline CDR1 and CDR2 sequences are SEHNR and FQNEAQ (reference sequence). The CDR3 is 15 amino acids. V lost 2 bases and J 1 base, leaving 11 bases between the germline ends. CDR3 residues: CASSLTGEGNTEAFF. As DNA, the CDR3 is TGTGCCAGCAGCTTAACGGGGGAGGGGAACACTGAAGCTTTCTTT.

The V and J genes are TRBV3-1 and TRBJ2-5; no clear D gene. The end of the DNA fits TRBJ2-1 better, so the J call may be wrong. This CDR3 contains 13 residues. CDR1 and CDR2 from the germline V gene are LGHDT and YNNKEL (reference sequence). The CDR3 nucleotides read TGTGCCAGCAGCCAAAGTTTACGAGGTGAGCAGTTCTTC. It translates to CASSQSLRGEQFF.